Listed here are 15 T cell receptor beta chains from one sample, sequenced in a study of T cells in Graves' hyperthyroidism and ophthalmopathy. Researchers took RNA transcripts and amplified the TCR beta CDR3 regions from them. HTBI primers drove first-round RT-PCR of the TCR CDR3. One entry per CDR3 protein results from TCRdb running MiXCR on the multiplex PCR reads. The sample holds roughly 580,000 distinct CDR3 sequences; about 15% are singletons and the top ten take roughly 6.2%. Sequencing used blood. Receptor source: a woman aged 25 to 39 with Graves' hyperthyroidism that later progressed to Graves' ophthalmopathy.

The V and J genes are TRBV4-1 and TRBJ1-1; 7 bases are shared with TRBD1. The CDR3 has 15 amino acids. Germline lookup yields CDR1 MGHRA and CDR2 YSYEKL. V gave up 3 bases and J gave up 1 base; unmatched junction bases: 5. The CDR3 sequence: CASSHLGQPNTEAFF. The DNA for the CDR3 is TGCGCCAGCAGCCACCTGGGACAGCCGAACACTGAAGCTTTCTTT.

J is TRBJ2-1 and V is TRBV11-3; TRBD2 agrees at 10 bases. CDR3 length equals 15 residues. The germline V gene encodes CDR1 SGHNT and CDR2 YENEEA. The DNA for the CDR3 is TGTGCTAGTGGTCTGAGCGGGAGGGACTACAATGAGCAGTTCTTC. Translated: CASGLSGRDYNEQFF.

In this sample, this clonotype turned up many times. The CDR3 sequence is CSARTDVVAGQYF. In DNA form, the CDR3 reads TGCAGTGCCCGGACGGACGTGGTGGCGGGGCAGTACTTC. The gene calls are TRBV20-1 and TRBJ2-7, with D perhaps matching TRBD2 (5 bases). The CDR3 contains 13 residues. The ends were cut back, 6 bases at V and 9 bases at J, with 21 bases in the middle. Germline values: CDR1 DFQATT, CDR2 SNEGSKA (reference sequence).

This clonotype was detected many times. The V and J genes are TRBV28 and TRBJ2-7; 7 bases are a match to TRBD1. This CDR3 has 16 residues. The germline V gene encodes CDR1 MDHEN and CDR2 SYDVKM. Trimming at V came to 5 bases and at J to 4 bases, leaving 14 bases not matched to a gene. CDR3 in DNA: TGTGCCAGCAGTCCCCCCCTACAGGGGCAAGGGTACGAGCAGTACTTC. Protein sequence: CASSPPLQGQGYEQYF.

The table lists this clonotype with a few counts. The chain recombines TRBV7-8 with TRBJ2-5; D gene ambiguous. CDR1 and CDR2 from the germline V gene are SGHVS and FQNEAQ. The V gene lost 2 bases and the J gene lost 4 bases, with 11 bases spanning the gap. The CDR3 totals 14 residues. In DNA form, the CDR3 reads TGTGCCAGCAGCTTAACTTATTCCTTAGAGACCCAGTACTTC. Encoded protein: CASSLTYSLETQYF.

Ten or more counts support this clonotype. CDR3 in amino acids: CASSLGLAGGPTGELFF. The CDR3 DNA follows: TGTGCCAGCAGCTTAGGGCTAGCGGGAGGACCCACCGGGGAGCTGTTTTTT. This sequence joins TRBV7-2 and TRBJ2-2; TRBD2 aligns across 11 bases. Germline CDR1 reads SGHTA; CDR2 reads FQGNSA. The J segment lost 4 bases and the V segment lost 1 base, leaving 5 bases of the junction unmatched. The CDR3 length is 17 residues.

This clonotype has just a few counts. The CDR3 DNA sequence: TGTGCCAGCAGCTTGGCAGAGCATTCACCCCTCCACTTT. The encoded protein is CASSLAEHSPLHF. The chain combines TRBV5-4 with TRBJ1-6; no clear D gene. The V gene lost 0 bases and the J gene lost 8 bases, with 6 bases spanning the gap. Germline V gene sequence: CDR1 SGHNT, CDR2 YYREEE (reference sequence). The CDR3 length is 13 residues.

This clonotype was counted many times. The chain has TRBV12-3 or TRBV12-4 and TRBJ1-1, with D possibly being TRBD1 (5 bases). V lost 7 bases and J 0 bases, leaving 9 bases between the germline ends. CDR3 length: 13 residues. The CDR3 DNA reads as TGTGCCAGCACCCCAGGGTTGAACACTGAAGCTTTCTTT. This gives the protein CASTPGLNTEAFF.

This clonotype was observed many times. The gene calls are TRBV20-1 and TRBJ2-5; 10 bases map to TRBD2. This CDR3 region has 16 residues. Germline loops: CDR1 DFQATT, CDR2 SNEGSKA (reference sequence). J lost 5 bases, V lost 3 bases, and 12 bases had no gene match. DNA of the CDR3: TGCAGTGCTAGGTCGGCGAGCGGGAGGGTTCGGGAGACCCAGTACTTC. This gives the protein CSARSASGRVRETQYF.

This clonotype came up many times. The gene calls are TRBV7-9 and TRBJ2-2, with D perhaps being TRBD1 or TRBD2 (5 bases each). CDR1 and CDR2 (germline): SEHNR, FQNEAQ (reference sequence). This CDR3 is built from 15 residues. Trimming took off 4 bases at V and 0 bases at J, with 9 bases between the two ends. The CDR3, as DNA: TGTGCCAGCAGCTACGGGACCGCGAACACCGGGGAGCTGTTTTTT. It is translated as CASSYGTANTGELFF.

This clonotype has ten or more counts. The rearrangement links TRBV11-2 to TRBJ2-1; perhaps D is TRBD1 or TRBD2 (5 bases each). CDR1 and CDR2 from the germline V gene are SGHAT and FQNNGV. The CDR3 spans 14 residues. V dropped 2 bases and J dropped 6 bases, with 11 bases sitting between them. Here the CDR3 reads CASSLSGPLNEQFF. The CDR3 region has the DNA TGTGCCAGCAGCTTATCGGGGCCCCTCAATGAGCAGTTCTTC.

This clonotype was observed many times. The V call is TRBV7-9, the J call TRBJ2-2; tentatively, D is TRBD1 (6 bases). V shed 1 base and J shed 0 bases, with 21 bases lying between them. Germline CDR1 reads SEHNR; CDR2 reads FQNEAQ (reference sequence). This CDR3 comprises 20 residues. CDR3 sequence reads: CASSLVAGATNKTNTGELFF. The CDR3 bases are TGTGCCAGCAGCTTAGTGGCAGGGGCGACGAATAAAACGAACACCGGGGAGCTGTTTTTT.

This chain links TRBV30 with TRBJ2-5; tentatively, D is TRBD1 or TRBD2 (5 bases each). The CDR3 totals 16 residues. CDR1 and CDR2 (germline): GTSNPN, SVGIG (reference sequence). With 2 bases removed from V and 5 bases from J, the gap between germline ends came to 21 bases. The CDR3 DNA sequence: TGTGCCTGGAGTCCGTATATCGGGGCCCTACAGGAGACCCAGTACTTC. It encodes CAWSPYIGALQETQYF.

Worth noting for this clonotype: Relative to the germline gene, one junction end is altered; a read error may explain this. V gene TRBV5-8 combines with J gene TRBJ2-5; 8 bases are a match to TRBD1. The CDR3 is 14 residues long. The V gene's germline CDR1 is SGHTS and CDR2 YDEGEE. The CDR3 DNA reads TGTGCCAGCAGCTTGAGAGGACAGGGACTCGCCGTCCACTTC. It yields the protein CASSLRGQGLAVHF.

Notes on this clonotype: A much larger clone is a single base away; this may be a read error. The chain recombines TRBV3-1 with TRBJ2-2; maybe TRBD1 (5 bases). The CDR3 is made up of 14 amino acids. Germline-derived CDR1 and CDR2 are LGHDT and YNNKEL (reference sequence). The V end was cut by 8 bases, the J end by 5 bases, with 15 bases between. The CDR3 spells CASPETGQTGELFF. CDR3 DNA: TGTGCCAGCCCTGAAACAGGCCAGACCGGGGAGCTGTTTTTT.